This T cell receptor (beta chain) was sequenced in a study of T cell repertoires in cytomegalovirus infection. Study details: Researchers turned to recently identified HLA-C-restricted CMV epitopes as well as well-studied HLA-B-restricted ones. Indications came from public TCR beta signatures; they pointed to CMV infection and to a matching HLA type.

Study conclusions and caveats: Accumulated public TCR beta family frequency recognized individuals carrying CMV together with the relevant HLA.

Trimming cost V 5 bases and J 8 bases; bases outside gene matches: 6. The CDR3 loop spans 13 amino acids. From germline, CDR1 is MNHEY and CDR2 SVGAGI. TCRdb ran MiXCR on the reads and lists one entry per CDR3 protein. The profile shows just under 500,000 distinct CDR3 sequences, 30% to 35% of them singletons. This clonotype appeared a few times. Its target is unknown. The input for sequencing was cultured PBMCs, taken from culture after CMV antigen stimulation. The source of this sequence is a human donor in good health (CMV status not recorded). Some clones in this sample may be carry-over from other donors' samples. The genes are TRBV6-5 and TRBJ2-1; 7 nucleotides line up with TRBD2. The CDR3 spells CASSLAVVHEQFF. In nucleotides, the CDR3 is TGTGCCAGCAGTCTAGCGGTAGTCCATGAGCAGTTCTTC.